This note documents a single TCR beta chain sequence. As handled by the study authors: From reference gene primer amplification, estimates of nucleated cell counts were derived. Libraries were prepared by immunoSEQ multiplex PCR; TCRdb keeps only in-frame clonotypes and omits some of them. That table is the source of V, J and clone size, and D and trimming were worked out from the DNA. The sample has 120,000 or so clones; approximately 80% are singletons. The CDR3 totals 15 residues. CDR1 SEHNR and CDR2 FQNEAQ come from the germline V gene (reference sequence). The V end lost 5 bases, the J end lost 4 bases, and 17 bases lay between the germline ends. The source of the sample is a study of blood T cell repertoires in COVID-19. On the study more broadly: COVID-19 samples, acute and convalescent, were from the United States, Italy and Spain. Sample material is recorded as cDNA or gDNA derived from T cells, B-cell-depleted T cells, or PBMCs.

The sequenced material came from peripheral blood. The rearrangement links TRBV7-9 to TRBJ2-5, with D possibly TRBD1 on 5 matching bases. This TCR was sampled from a man between 65 and 80 years old with acute or convalescent COVID-19. The CDR3 sequence: CASSRGRGHPETQYF. CDR3 DNA: TGTGCCAGCAGCAGGGGTAGGGGTCACCCAGAGACCCAGTACTTC.